This T cell receptor beta chain is from a study of T cells after yellow fever vaccination. With 1 base clipped from V and 5 bases from J, the junction kept 3 bases outside the gene matches. Germline assignment: CDR1 LGHNT and CDR2 FRNRAP. This CDR3 region has 14 residues. 5'RACE template switching added a universal primer site and UMIs to TCR cDNA. In TCRdb, the 5' RACE reads were re-called with MiXCR into one record per CDR3 protein. The sample has 200,000 to 300,000 distinct CDR3 sequences; 5.5% to 8.5% are singletons. As to this clonotype: Its antigen is currently unknown.

Study outcomes and limitations: Most clones from primary vaccination were detected again post-booster (roughly 95% CD4, 88% CD8).

V is TRBV12-5 and J is TRBJ1-2, with 8 bases matching TRBD1. This specimen was CD4+ T cells sorted from PBMCs, taken on the day of the yellow fever booster vaccination. This sequence was found in a man under 40 who received the YFV17D yellow fever vaccine. The CDR3 DNA reads TGTGCTAGTGGTTTGGGACAGGGGCCTTATGGCTACACCTTC. Translating it yields CASGLGQGPYGYTF.